The clone carrying this T cell receptor (beta chain) turned up a few times. TCRdb's copy holds only in-frame clones and misses some; the assay was immunoSEQ multiplex PCR. The table lists a few hundred thousand clones, around four fifths of them singletons. Trimming removed 0 bases from V and 11 bases from J; junction bases left unmatched: 9. The CDR3 spans 14 residues. CDR1 is MNHEY and CDR2 is SVGAGI in the germline V gene. This entry comes from a study of blood T cell repertoires in COVID-19. Whole-study context: Acute-phase and convalescent COVID-19 samples originated in the United States, Italy and Spain. Sample material is recorded as cDNA or gDNA derived from T cells, B-cell-depleted T cells, or PBMCs.

Individuals drawn from approximately 26 US areas were about 18 to 95 years old. Clinical histories supplied by participants themselves formed the basis of cohort assignment. The sequence derives from a man aged 25 to 45 with acute COVID-19. V gene TRBV6-5 combines with J gene TRBJ1-1, with 7 bases fitting TRBD1. The specimen was PBMCs or T cells enriched from blood (not recorded which). The DNA for the CDR3 is TGTGCCAGCAGTTACTCGGGGTTGGAGGGGGCGGCTTTCTTT. It translates to CASSYSGLEGAAFF.